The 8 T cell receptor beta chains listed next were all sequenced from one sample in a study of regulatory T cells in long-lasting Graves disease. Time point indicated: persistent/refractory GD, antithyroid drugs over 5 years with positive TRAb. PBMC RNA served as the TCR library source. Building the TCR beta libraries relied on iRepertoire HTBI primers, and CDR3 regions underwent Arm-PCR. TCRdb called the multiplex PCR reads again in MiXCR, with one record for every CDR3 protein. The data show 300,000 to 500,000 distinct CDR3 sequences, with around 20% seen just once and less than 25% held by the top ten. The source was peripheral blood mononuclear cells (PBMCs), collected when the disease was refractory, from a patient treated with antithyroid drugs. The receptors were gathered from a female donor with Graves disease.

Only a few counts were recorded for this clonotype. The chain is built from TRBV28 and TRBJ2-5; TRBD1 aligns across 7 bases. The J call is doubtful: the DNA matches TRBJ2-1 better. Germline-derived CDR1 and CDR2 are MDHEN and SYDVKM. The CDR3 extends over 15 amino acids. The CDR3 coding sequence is TGTGCCAGCAGTCTCAAGACAGGGTTCGACAATGAGCAGTTCTTC. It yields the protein CASSLKTGFDNEQFF.

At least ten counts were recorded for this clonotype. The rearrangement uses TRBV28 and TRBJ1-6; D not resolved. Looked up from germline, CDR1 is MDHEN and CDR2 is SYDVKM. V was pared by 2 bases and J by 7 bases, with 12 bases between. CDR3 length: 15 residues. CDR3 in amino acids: CASSLISQFNSPLHF. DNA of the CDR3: TGTGCCAGCAGTTTAATCTCCCAATTCAATTCACCCCTCCACTTT.

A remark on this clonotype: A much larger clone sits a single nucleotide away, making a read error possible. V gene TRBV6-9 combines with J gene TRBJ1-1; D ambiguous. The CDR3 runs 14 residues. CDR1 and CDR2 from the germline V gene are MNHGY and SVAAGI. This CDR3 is CASSYLRVDTETFF. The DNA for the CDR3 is TGTGCCAGCAGTTACCTTCGTGTGGATACTGAAACTTTCTTT.

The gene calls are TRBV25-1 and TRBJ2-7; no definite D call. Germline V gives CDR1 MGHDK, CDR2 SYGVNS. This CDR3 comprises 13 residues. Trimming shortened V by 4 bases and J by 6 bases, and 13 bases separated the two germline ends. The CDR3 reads CASSGSPPLEQYF. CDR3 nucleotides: TGTGCCAGCAGTGGTAGCCCCCCTCTCGAGCAGTACTTC.

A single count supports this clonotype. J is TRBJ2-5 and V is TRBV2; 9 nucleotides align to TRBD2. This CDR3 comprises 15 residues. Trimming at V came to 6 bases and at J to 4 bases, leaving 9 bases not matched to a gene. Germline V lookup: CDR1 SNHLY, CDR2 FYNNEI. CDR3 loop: CASRILAGPRETQYF. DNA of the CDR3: TGTGCCAGCAGGATCCTAGCGGGACCCCGAGAGACCCAGTACTTC.

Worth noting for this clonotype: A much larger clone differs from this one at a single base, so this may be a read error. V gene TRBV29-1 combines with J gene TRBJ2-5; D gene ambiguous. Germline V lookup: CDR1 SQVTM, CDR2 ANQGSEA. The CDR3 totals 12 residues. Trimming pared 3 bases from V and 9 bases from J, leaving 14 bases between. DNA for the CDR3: TGCAGCGTTGAGTTGGTCGGGTGGGCCCAGTACTTC. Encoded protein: CSVELVGWAQYF. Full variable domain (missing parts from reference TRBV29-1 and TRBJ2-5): SAVISQKPSRDICQRGTSLTIQCQVDSQVTMMFWYRQQPGQSLTLIATANQGSEATYESGFVIDKFPISRPNLTFSTLTVSNMSPEDSSIYLCSVELVGWAQYFGPGTRLLVL.

CDR3 in amino acids: CATKYGEAAYNSPLHF. CDR3 nucleotides: TGTGCCACGAAGTACGGCGAGGCGGCCTATAATTCACCCCTCCACTTT. The V gene is TRBV24-1, the J gene TRBJ1-6; D remains unclear. Germline V gene sequence: CDR1 KGHDR, CDR2 SFDVKD. The CDR3 contains 16 residues. Trimming stripped 10 bases from V and 2 bases from J, with 17 bases between.

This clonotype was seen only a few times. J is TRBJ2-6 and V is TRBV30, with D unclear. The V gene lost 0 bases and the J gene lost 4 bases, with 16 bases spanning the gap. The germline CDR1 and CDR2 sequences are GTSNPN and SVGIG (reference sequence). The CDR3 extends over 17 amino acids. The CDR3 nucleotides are TGTGCCTGGAGTGTACGGTGGGCGTTGGCCGGGGCCAACGTCCTGACTTTC. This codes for CAWSVRWALAGANVLTF.